The entry that follows covers one TCR beta chain sequence. The antigen is undetermined. Some clones are missing from TCRdb's copy, which holds only in-frame ones; the method was immunoSEQ multiplex PCR. The sample includes around 76,000 clones, roughly nine tenths of them seen just once. The source of the sample is a study of OX40 agonist ivuxolimab in advanced cancers. The wider study: Patient treatment consisted of intravenous ivuxolimab administration every 2 weeks at 0.01 to 10 mg/kg. The study's findings and limits: Among the lowest levels of clonal expansion were found in partial responders at 0.1-3.0 mg/kg. Expanded clones were, on average, more numerous among CD8+ T cells than CD4+.

This CDR3 has 16 amino acids. The V end was cut by 3 bases, the J end by 1 base, with 15 bases between. The germline V gene has CDR1 SEHNR and CDR2 FQNEAQ (reference sequence). This clonotype originated in an adult with an advanced solid tumor such as melanoma, head and neck, liver or kidney cancer. V is TRBV7-9 and J is TRBJ1-2; the D gene is possibly TRBD1 (6 bases). The material sequenced was CD4+ or CD8+ T cells sorted from blood, taken in a trial of the OX40 agonist ivuxolimab. CDR3 bases: TGTGCCAGCAGCTTGACAGGACAGACAATTAACTATGGCTACACCTTC. It yields the protein CASSLTGQTINYGYTF.